The rows below give T cell receptor beta chains drawn from one sample of a study of response to subunit inactivated influenza vaccine. TCRdb analysed the RT-PCR reads with MiXCR anew, one entry per CDR3 protein. Of about 520,000 distinct CDR3 sequences in the sample, approximately 24% were seen once. The source was CD4+ T cells sorted from PBMCs, collected roughly 5 days after vaccination. These receptors were obtained from a man aged 45 to 65 who received an inactivated influenza vaccine. Each CDR3 is given with its conserved first and last residue. A D gene is named only where the DNA matches it firmly. The size of a clone is reported for some rows only, either as once, few or many, or as a class for expanded clones.

CDR3 protein,CDR3 DNA,V gene,clone size,J gene,D gene
CAISDRDRTKNIQYF,TGTGCCATCAGTGACCGGGACAGGACTAAAAACATTCAGTACTTC,TRBV10-3,many,TRBJ2-4,TRBD1
CASSNGGQGDYEQYF,TGTGCCAGCAGTAATGGCGGACAGGGGGACTACGAGCAGTACTTC,TRBV7-8,.,TRBJ2-7,TRBD1
CASSLALARGEQFF,TGTGCTAGCAGCTTAGCGCTAGCGAGAGGAGAGCAGTTCTTC,TRBV7-7,.,TRBJ2-1,.
CSAPRTSGRAGYNEQFF,TGCAGTGCTCCGAGGACTAGCGGGAGGGCCGGCTACAATGAGCAGTTCTTC,TRBV20-1,once,TRBJ2-1,TRBD2
CAISDVWGYQETQYF,TGTGCCATCAGTGACGTTTGGGGATACCAAGAGACCCAGTACTTC,TRBV10-3,few,TRBJ2-5,.
CASSATSYEQYF,TGTGCCAGCAGCGCCACCTCCTACGAGCAGTACTTC,TRBV4-2,.,TRBJ2-7,.
CASSFRSSGRTSTDTQYF,TGTGCCAGCAGCTTTCGGTCGAGCGGGAGGACTAGCACAGATACGCAGTATTTT,TRBV11-2,.,TRBJ2-3,TRBD2
CASSFVYNEQFF,TGTGCCAGCAGTTTCGTGTACAATGAGCAGTTCTTC,TRBV12-3/TRBV12-4,.,TRBJ2-1,.
CASRWGTTEAFF,TGCGCCAGCAGGTGGGGGACCACTGAAGCTTTCTTT,TRBV5-1,.,TRBJ1-1,.
CASMGSSPLTDTQYF,TGCGCCAGCATGGGATCTAGTCCACTCACAGATACGCAGTATTTT,TRBV5-1,.,TRBJ2-3,.
CASSWGGATNEKLFF,TGTGCCAGCAGCTGGGGAGGGGCAACTAATGAAAAACTGTTTTTT,TRBV5-5,.,TRBJ1-4,.
CASSRTSGRRLSTDTQYF,TGTGCCAGCAGCAGGACGAGCGGGAGAAGGTTAAGCACAGATACGCAGTATTTT,TRBV5-6,once,TRBJ2-3,TRBD2
CASSVAGADQPQHF,TGTGCCAGCAGCGTAGCAGGGGCCGATCAGCCCCAGCATTTT,TRBV9,few,TRBJ1-5,.
CSAISGSSDEQYF,TGCAGCGCCATAAGCGGGAGTTCAGACGAGCAGTACTTC,TRBV29-1,.,TRBJ2-7,TRBD2
CSARVGGTLQETQYF,TGCAGTGCTAGGGTCGGGGGGACTTTACAAGAGACCCAGTACTTC,TRBV20-1,once,TRBJ2-5,TRBD2
CASSYPGVGGLETQYF,TGTGCCAGCAGTTACCCAGGAGTAGGGGGTCTAGAGACCCAGTACTTC,TRBV6-5,.,TRBJ2-5,.
CASSWGGGVASYEQYF,TGCGCCAGCAGCTGGGGCGGGGGGGTCGCTTCCTACGAGCAGTACTTC,TRBV5-1,few,TRBJ2-7,TRBD2
CASSRLMGVYEQFF,TGTGCCAGTAGCCGCCTTATGGGGGTCTATGAGCAGTTCTTC,TRBV19,.,TRBJ2-1,.
CASTLVGGQPSYEQYF,TGTGCCAGCACCTTAGTCGGGGGCCAACCCTCCTACGAGCAGTACTTC,TRBV12-3/TRBV12-4,.,TRBJ2-7,.
CASSWDQNTGELFF,TGTGCCAGCAGTTGGGACCAGAACACCGGGGAGCTGTTTTTT,TRBV4-2,few,TRBJ2-2,.
CASSTNGADRLNQPQHF,TGTGCCAGCAGTACCAACGGAGCTGACAGGCTCAATCAGCCCCAGCATTTT,TRBV28,few,TRBJ1-5,.
CASSLTGGQEKLFF,TGTGCCAGCAGTTTAACCGGGGGTCAGGAAAAACTGTTTTTT,TRBV12-3/TRBV12-4,.,TRBJ1-4,.
CASSVMDPHLPEQYF,TGTGCCAGCAGCGTGATGGATCCCCACCTCCCCGAGCAGTACTTC,TRBV5-4,few,TRBJ2-7,.
CAISTSGRAVEQYF,TGTGCCATCAGCACTAGCGGGAGGGCCGTAGAGCAGTACTTC,TRBV10-3,.,TRBJ2-7,TRBD2
CSARKGAGMEETQYF,TGCAGTGCTAGAAAGGGCGCGGGAATGGAGGAGACCCAGTACTTC,TRBV20-1,few,TRBJ2-5,.
CASTRLSSGANVLTF,TGTGCCAGCACCCGACTGAGCTCTGGGGCCAACGTCCTGACTTTC,TRBV6-1,.,TRBJ2-6,.
CSASWTSGIDTQYF,TGCAGTGCTAGCTGGACTAGCGGGATAGATACGCAGTATTTT,TRBV20-1,.,TRBJ2-3,TRBD2
CASSPNRGADGANVLTF,TGTGCCAGCAGTCCAAACAGGGGGGCGGACGGGGCCAACGTCCTGACTTTC,TRBV12-3/TRBV12-4,.,TRBJ2-6,TRBD1
CASSLAKQVGAFF,TGTGCCAGCAGCTTGGCGAAACAGGTGGGAGCTTTCTTT,TRBV7-2,.,TRBJ1-1,.
CASSLTGDPREKLFF,TGTGCCAGCAGTTTGACAGGGGACCCCAGGGAAAAACTGTTTTTT,TRBV6-5,.,TRBJ1-4,TRBD1
CASRKGAGLDPLYEQYF,TGTGCCAGCAGAAAAGGCGCAGGGCTCGATCCCCTCTACGAGCAGTACTTC,TRBV6-2/TRBV6-3,few,TRBJ2-7,.
CASSLFEAGSPLQNIQYF,TGTGCCAGCAGCTTGTTTGAGGCGGGAAGCCCGCTCCAAAACATTCAGTACTTC,TRBV7-8,.,TRBJ2-4,.
CASPIASGGHNEQFF,TGTGCCTCACCAATAGCTAGCGGGGGTCACAATGAGCAGTTCTTC,TRBV24-1,.,TRBJ2-1,TRBD2
CASSLVGTGGPADTQYF,TGTGCCAGCAGCTTAGTCGGGACAGGGGGCCCCGCAGATACGCAGTATTTT,TRBV7-6,.,TRBJ2-3,TRBD1
CATSATLVGLAAYEQYF,TGTGCCACCTCTGCAACCCTTGTGGGACTAGCAGCCTACGAGCAGTACTTC,TRBV9,few,TRBJ2-7,TRBD2
CASSYERALPGELFF,TGTGCCAGCAGTTACGAAAGGGCCCTGCCTGGGGAGCTGTTTTTT,TRBV6-5,.,TRBJ2-2,.
CASSTGTINEQFF,TGTGCCAGCAGCACCGGGACCATCAATGAGCAGTTCTTC,TRBV28,few,TRBJ2-1,.
CASESNYGYTF,TGTGCCAGCGAGAGCAACTATGGCTACACCTTC,TRBV28,few,TRBJ1-2,.
CASSLTGGGETQYF,TGTGCCAGCAGTTTGACAGGTGGAGGAGAGACCCAGTACTTC,TRBV27,few,TRBJ2-5,.
CAWTSPRVYTEAFF,TGTGCCTGGACCTCCCCACGGGTATACACTGAAGCTTTCTTT,TRBV30,.,TRBJ1-1,.
CAISESTGAYGYTF,TGTGCCATCAGTGAGTCTACAGGGGCCTATGGCTACACCTTC,TRBV10-3,.,TRBJ1-2,TRBD1
CASSREGRLRASYNEQFF,TGTGCCAGCAGCCGAGAGGGACGCTTAAGGGCCTCCTACAATGAGCAGTTCTTC,TRBV4-2,.,TRBJ2-1,.
CATSDYPNEQFF,TGTGCCACCAGTGATTATCCCAATGAGCAGTTCTTC,TRBV24-1,.,TRBJ2-1,.
CASSFGLAGVTGELFF,TGCGCCAGCAGCTTCGGACTAGCGGGAGTCACCGGGGAGCTGTTTTTT,TRBV5-1,.,TRBJ2-2,TRBD2
CASSSPRLGTSGYNEQFF,TGTGCCAGCAGTTCACCCCGACTCGGGACTAGCGGCTACAATGAGCAGTTCTTC,TRBV12-3/TRBV12-4,.,TRBJ2-1,TRBD2
CATGGWRTQSGTGELFF,TGTGCCACCGGGGGCTGGAGGACCCAATCGGGCACCGGGGAGCTGTTTTTT,TRBV24-1,.,TRBJ2-2,.
CSASKRGRSYEQYF,TGCAGTGCCAGCAAGCGGGGGAGATCCTACGAGCAGTACTTC,TRBV20-1,.,TRBJ2-7,TRBD2
CASRGTYMNTEAFF,TGTGCCAGCAGAGGGACATATATGAACACTGAAGCTTTCTTT,TRBV4-2,few,TRBJ1-1,.
CSAVIGGGYSYEQYF,TGCAGTGCCGTTATTGGGGGTGGATACTCCTACGAGCAGTACTTC,TRBV20-1,.,TRBJ2-7,.